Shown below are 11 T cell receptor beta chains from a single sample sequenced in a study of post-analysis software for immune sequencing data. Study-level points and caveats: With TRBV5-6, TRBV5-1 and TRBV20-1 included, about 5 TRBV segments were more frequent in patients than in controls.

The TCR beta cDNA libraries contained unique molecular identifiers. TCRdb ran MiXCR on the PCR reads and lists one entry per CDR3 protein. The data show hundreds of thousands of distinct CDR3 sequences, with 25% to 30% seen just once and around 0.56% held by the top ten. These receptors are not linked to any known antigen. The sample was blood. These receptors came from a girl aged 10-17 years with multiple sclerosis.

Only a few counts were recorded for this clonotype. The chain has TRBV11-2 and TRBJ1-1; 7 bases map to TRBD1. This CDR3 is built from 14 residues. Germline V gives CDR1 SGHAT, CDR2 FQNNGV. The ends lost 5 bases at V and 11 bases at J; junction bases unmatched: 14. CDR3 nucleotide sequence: TGTGCCAGCAGCAAAGGGGGCTTGGGTGAAGGGGCTTTCTTT. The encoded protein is CASSKGGLGEGAFF.

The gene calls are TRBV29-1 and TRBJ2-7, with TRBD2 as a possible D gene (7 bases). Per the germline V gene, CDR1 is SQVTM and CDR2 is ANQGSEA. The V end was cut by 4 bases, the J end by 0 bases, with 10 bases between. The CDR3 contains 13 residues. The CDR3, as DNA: TGCAGCGTTGGGGGGGGCCCCTCCTACGAGCAGTACTTC. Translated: CSVGGGPSYEQYF.

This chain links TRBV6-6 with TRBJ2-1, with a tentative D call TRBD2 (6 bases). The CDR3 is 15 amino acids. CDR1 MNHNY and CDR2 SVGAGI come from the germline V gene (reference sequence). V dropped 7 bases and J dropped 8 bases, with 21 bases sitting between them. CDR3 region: CASTETERGRYEQFF. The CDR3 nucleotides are TGTGCCAGCACGGAAACCGAACGGGGGAGATATGAGCAGTTCTTC.

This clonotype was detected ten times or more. The CDR3 reads CASSVGGRYEQYF. The CDR3 coding sequence is TGTGCCAGCAGCGTAGGGGGACGCTACGAGCAGTACTTC. The J gene is TRBJ2-7, the V gene TRBV9; D tentatively fits TRBD1 or TRBD2 (5 bases each). The CDR3 is 13 residues long. Trimming removed 0 bases at V and 3 bases at J, with 7 bases between. The germline V gene has CDR1 SGDLS and CDR2 YYNGEE.

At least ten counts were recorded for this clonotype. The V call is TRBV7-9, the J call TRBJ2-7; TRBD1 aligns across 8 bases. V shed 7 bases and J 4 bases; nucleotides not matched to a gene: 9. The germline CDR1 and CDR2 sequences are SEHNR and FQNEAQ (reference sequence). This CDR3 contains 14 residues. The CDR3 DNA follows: TGTGCCAGCACCGAGCTGGGACAGGCATACGAGCAGTACTTC. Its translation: CASTELGQAYEQYF.

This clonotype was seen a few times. The CDR3 region has the DNA TGTGCCAGCAGCTTAGTTGGGACACCAGACAATGAGCAGTTCTTC. This encodes CASSLVGTPDNEQFF. The chain recombines TRBV7-9 with TRBJ2-1; tentative D call: TRBD1 (6 bases). The CDR3 totals 15 residues. CDR1 and CDR2 (germline): SEHNR, FQNEAQ (reference sequence). V lost 1 base and J 5 bases, leaving 12 bases between the germline ends.

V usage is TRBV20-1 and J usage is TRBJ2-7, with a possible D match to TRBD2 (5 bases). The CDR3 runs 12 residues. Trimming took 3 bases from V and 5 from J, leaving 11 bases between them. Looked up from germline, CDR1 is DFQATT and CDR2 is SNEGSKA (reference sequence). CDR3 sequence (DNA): TGCAGTGCTAGTTGGGAGATCCACGAGCAGTACTTC. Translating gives CSASWEIHEQYF.

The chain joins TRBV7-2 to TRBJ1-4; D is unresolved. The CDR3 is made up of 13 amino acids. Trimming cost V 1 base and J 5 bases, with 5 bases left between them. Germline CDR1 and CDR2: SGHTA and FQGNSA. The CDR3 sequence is CASSLVENEKLFF. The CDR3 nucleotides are TGTGCCAGCAGCTTAGTGGAAAATGAAAAACTGTTTTTT. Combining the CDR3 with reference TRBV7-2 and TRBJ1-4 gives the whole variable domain GAGVSQSPSNKVTEKGKDVELRCDPISGHTALYWYRQSLGQGLEFLIYFQGNSAPDKSGLPSDRFSAERTGGSVSTLTIQRTQQEDSAVYLCASSLVENEKLFFGSGTQLSVL.

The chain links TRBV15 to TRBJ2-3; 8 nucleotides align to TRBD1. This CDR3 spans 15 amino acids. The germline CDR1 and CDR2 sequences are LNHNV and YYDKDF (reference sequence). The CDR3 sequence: CTAAVDRGSTDTQYF. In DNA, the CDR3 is TGTACCGCCGCTGTAGACAGGGGTAGCACAGATACGCAGTATTTT.

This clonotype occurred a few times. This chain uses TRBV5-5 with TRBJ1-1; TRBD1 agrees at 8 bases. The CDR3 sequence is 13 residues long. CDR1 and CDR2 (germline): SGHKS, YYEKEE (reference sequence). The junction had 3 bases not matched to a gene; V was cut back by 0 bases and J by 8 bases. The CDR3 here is CASSLGQGIEAFF. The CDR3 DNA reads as TGTGCCAGCAGCTTGGGACAGGGGATCGAAGCTTTCTTT.

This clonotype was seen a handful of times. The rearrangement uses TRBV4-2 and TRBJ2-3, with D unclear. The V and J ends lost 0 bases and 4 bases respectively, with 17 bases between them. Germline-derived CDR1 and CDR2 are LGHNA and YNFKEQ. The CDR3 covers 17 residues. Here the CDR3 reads CASSQDLAGRMADTQYF. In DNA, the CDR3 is TGTGCCAGCAGCCAAGATCTCGCCGGCCGAATGGCAGATACGCAGTATTTT.